These T cell receptor beta chains were read from a single sample in a study of metastatic and nonmetastatic thyroid tumors. Via MiXCR, TCRdb re-called the PCR reads. Among approximately 20,000 clones, around 12% were seen once, and the ten largest hold approximately 25%. The sample comprised blood. The receptors originated from a female donor with papillary thyroid cancer or a benign thyroid nodule (not recorded which). Some clones in this sample may be carry-over from other donors' samples. CDR3s leave out the opening cysteine and the closing phenylalanine or tryptophan.

TRBV12-3/TRBV12-4	TRBJ1-2	VSSFRRGIGGYT
TRBV12-3/TRBV12-4	TRBJ2-2	ASSLSEGGELF
TRBV6-2/TRBV6-3	TRBJ1-5	ATQDSGQPQH
TRBV6-1	TRBJ2-6	ASSESVSSGANVLT
TRBV5-6	TRBJ1-6	ASSSGDRLNSPLH
TRBV12-3/TRBV12-4	TRBJ1-6	ASSLGSPTVNSAIH
TRBV12-3/TRBV12-4	TRBJ2-1	ASSFALLAGSEHF
TRBV9	TRBJ1-3	ASSPHIQGQRNTIY
TRBV20-1	TRBJ2-7	SATSGTSETYEQY
TRBV18	TRBJ1-2	ASSDQGRSNYGYT
TRBV6-1	TRBJ1-5	ASSSQGIGQPQH
TRBV28	TRBJ1-6	ASSSTGTNSPLH
TRBV9	TRBJ2-2	ASSPRTSTNTGELF
TRBV20-1	TRBJ2-1	SARGNLRGEQF
TRBV7-2	TRBJ1-1	ASSPQRGLEPEAF
TRBV11-2	TRBJ1-2	ASSPNGNYGYT
TRBV6-1	TRBJ1-4	ASSHVNEKLF
TRBV2	TRBJ1-2	ASSWGETGYT
TRBV7-2	TRBJ1-2	ASSSGQAKTPYGYT
TRBV12-3/TRBV12-4	TRBJ1-1	ASTLQGGHTEAF
TRBV5-6	TRBJ2-4	ANSARSLAKNIQY
TRBV9	TRBJ1-2	ASSVEFAPGGYT
TRBV27	TRBJ2-7	ASGKARLDGSYEQY
TRBV9	TRBJ1-2	ASSVGLEDANYGYT
TRBV5-6	TRBJ2-7	ASSLGEPYEQY
TRBV7-8	TRBJ2-7	ASSRRGRLYEQY
TRBV11-2	TRBJ1-3	ASSGTGGYGNTIY
TRBV19	TRBJ2-3	ASSTSREGRGNTQY
TRBV7-3	TRBJ1-2	ASSPGTLGGYT
TRBV15	TRBJ2-7	ATSRARSGGQY
TRBV15	TRBJ2-3	ATSRGSDTQY
TRBV27	TRBJ2-3	ASSSGTSITDTQY
TRBV7-2	TRBJ2-7	ASTRAYEQY
TRBV5-1	TRBJ2-1	ASSRGLAAYNEQF
TRBV28	TRBJ1-2	ASSPWIYGNT
TRBV12-3/TRBV12-4	TRBJ2-7	ASSLAGPYEQY
TRBV28	TRBJ1-6	ASSFPPTGRNSPLH
TRBV12-5	TRBJ1-6	ASGLRPGSSYNSPLH
TRBV28	TRBJ1-2	ASSSRDRSLYYGYT
TRBV12-3/TRBV12-4	TRBJ1-4	ASSVSLEGGGLF
TRBV12-3/TRBV12-4	TRBJ1-2	ASSPRERYGYT
TRBV20-1	TRBJ1-1	SARDGTTNTEAF
TRBV6-1	TRBJ2-1	VSSRQGDSSNNEQF
TRBV15	TRBJ2-7	ATSGGMESTYEQY
TRBV7-8	TRBJ2-1	ASSLAVDRDGEQF